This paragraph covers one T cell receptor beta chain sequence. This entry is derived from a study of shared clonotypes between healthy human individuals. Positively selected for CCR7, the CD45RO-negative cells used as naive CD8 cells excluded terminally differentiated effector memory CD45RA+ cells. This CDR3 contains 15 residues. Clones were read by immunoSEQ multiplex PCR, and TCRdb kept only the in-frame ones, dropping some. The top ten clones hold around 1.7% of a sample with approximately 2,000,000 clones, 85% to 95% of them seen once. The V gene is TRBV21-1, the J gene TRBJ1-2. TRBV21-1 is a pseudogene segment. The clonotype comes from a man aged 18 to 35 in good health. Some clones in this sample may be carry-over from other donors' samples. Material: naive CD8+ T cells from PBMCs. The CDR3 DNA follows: TGTGCCAGCACCCTACCTAGAGTAACCCGGTATGGCTACACCTTC. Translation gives CASTLPRVTRYGYTF.